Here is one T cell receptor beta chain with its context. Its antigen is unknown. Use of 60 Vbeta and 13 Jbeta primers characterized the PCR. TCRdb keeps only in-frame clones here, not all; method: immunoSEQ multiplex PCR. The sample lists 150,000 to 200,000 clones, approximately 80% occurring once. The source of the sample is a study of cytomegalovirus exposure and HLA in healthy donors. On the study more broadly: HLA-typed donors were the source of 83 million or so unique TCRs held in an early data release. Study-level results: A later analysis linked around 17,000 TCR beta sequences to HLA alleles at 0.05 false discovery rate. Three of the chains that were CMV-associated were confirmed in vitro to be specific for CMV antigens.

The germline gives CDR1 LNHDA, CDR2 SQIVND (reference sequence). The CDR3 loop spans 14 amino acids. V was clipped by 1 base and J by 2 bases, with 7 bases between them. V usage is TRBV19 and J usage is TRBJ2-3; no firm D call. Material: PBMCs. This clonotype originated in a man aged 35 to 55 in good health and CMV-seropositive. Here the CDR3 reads CASSIAEYTDTQYF. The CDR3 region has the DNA TGTGCCAGTAGTATAGCAGAATACACAGATACGCAGTATTTT.